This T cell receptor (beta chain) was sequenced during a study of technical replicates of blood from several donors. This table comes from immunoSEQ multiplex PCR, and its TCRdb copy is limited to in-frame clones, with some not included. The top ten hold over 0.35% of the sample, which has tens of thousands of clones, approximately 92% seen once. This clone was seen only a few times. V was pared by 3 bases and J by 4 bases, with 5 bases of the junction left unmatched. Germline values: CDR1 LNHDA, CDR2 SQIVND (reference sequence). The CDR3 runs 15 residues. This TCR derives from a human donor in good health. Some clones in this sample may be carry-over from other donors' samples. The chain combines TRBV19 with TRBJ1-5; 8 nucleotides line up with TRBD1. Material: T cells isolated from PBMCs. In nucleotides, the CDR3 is TGTGCCAGTAGTATTAACAGGGGGTTAAATCAGCCCCAGCATTTT. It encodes CASSINRGLNQPQHF.